This is a list of T cell receptor beta chains from one sample in a study of T cell responses to AZD1222 COVID-19 vaccine. This table comes from immunoSEQ multiplex PCR, and its TCRdb copy is limited to in-frame clones, with some not included. The table includes 150,000 to 200,000 clones, more than 80% detected once. This material consisted of peripheral blood, taken on day 0 of AZD1222 vaccination. Receptor source: an adult in good health. CDR3s include the opening cysteine and the closing phenylalanine or tryptophan. Each record gives: clone size, J gene, D gene, V gene, CDR3 protein, CDR3 DNA. A D gene is named only where the DNA matches it firmly. Size tells how often a clone was seen (once, few, many) or the class of an expanded clone, and some rows leave it out.

once	TRBJ2-7	-	TRBV18	CASSLSGARSYEQYF	TGTGCCAGCTCACTTTCGGGGGCTCGCTCCTACGAGCAGTACTTC
-	TRBJ2-5	-	TRBV7-6	CASSLEGKAGGSQYF	TGTGCCAGCAGCTTAGAGGGGAAAGCAGGGGGGTCCCAGTACTTC
-	TRBJ2-5	-	TRBV29-1	CSVDRGRETQYF	TGCAGCGTTGACAGGGGAAGAGAGACCCAGTACTTC
-	TRBJ1-3	-	TRBV19	CASSHETPGNTIYF	TGTGCCAGTAGTCATGAGACGCCCGGAAACACCATATATTTT
-	TRBJ1-2	-	TRBV6-5	CASSYDKGLSYTF	TGTGCCAGCAGTTACGACAAGGGGTTGAGCTACACCTTC
-	TRBJ1-4	-	TRBV9	CASSVGTVVNEKLFF	TGTGCCAGCAGCGTAGGGACAGTTGTTAATGAAAAACTGTTTTTT
once	TRBJ2-2	TRBD2	TRBV7-2	CASSLDSASGNRELFF	TGTGCCAGCAGCTTAGATTCGGCTAGCGGGAACCGGGAGCTGTTTTTT
-	TRBJ1-3	-	TRBV28	CASRASSGNTIYF	TGTGCCAGCCGCGCCAGCTCTGGAAACACCATATATTTT
-	TRBJ2-7	-	TRBV7-2	CASSLAAGRSSYEQYF	TGTGCCAGCAGCTTAGCCGCAGGACGTTCCTCCTACGAGCAGTACTTC
-	TRBJ2-7	-	TRBV27	CASSLAGNPYEQYF	TGTGCCAGCAGTTTGGCGGGGAACCCCTACGAGCAGTACTTC
-	TRBJ1-5	-	TRBV28	CASSLEGRRINQPQHF	TGTGCCAGCAGTTTAGAGGGCAGGAGGATTAATCAGCCCCAGCATTTT
-	TRBJ1-2	-	TRBV6-1	CASRQEDYGYTF	TGTGCCAGCAGACAAGAAGACTATGGCTACACCTTC
few	TRBJ2-5	-	TRBV27	CASSLGAQETQYF	TGTGCCAGCAGTCTAGGGGCCCAAGAGACCCAGTACTTC
-	TRBJ2-2	-	TRBV7-2	CASSLAWRGRAGELFF	TGTGCCAGCAGCTTAGCGTGGCGGGGAAGGGCCGGGGAGCTGTTTTTT
-	TRBJ2-3	TRBD2	TRBV27	CASRGTTSGISRGTDTQYF	TGTGCCAGCAGGGGTACGACTAGCGGGATAAGTCGGGGCACAGATACGCAGTATTTT
-	TRBJ2-7	TRBD2	TRBV10-3	CAIRSGLAGVWNEQYF	TGTGCCATCAGATCGGGACTAGCGGGAGTCTGGAACGAGCAGTACTTC
-	TRBJ1-5	TRBD1	TRBV7-2	CASSADRGSNQPQHF	TGTGCCAGCAGCGCAGACAGGGGAAGCAATCAGCCCCAGCATTTT
-	TRBJ1-4	TRBD1	TRBV7-2	CASSPDRGRDEKLFF	TGTGCCAGCAGCCCGGACAGGGGGCGAGATGAAAAACTGTTTTTT
-	TRBJ1-5	TRBD1	TRBV4-3	CASSRDSSGQPQHF	TGCGCCAGCAGCCGGGACAGCTCGGGGCAGCCCCAGCATTTT
-	TRBJ2-7	TRBD2	TRBV6-5	CASSKSGTVAYEQYF	TGTGCCAGCAGTAAAAGCGGGACGGTGGCCTACGAGCAGTACTTC
-	TRBJ1-5	-	TRBV24-1	CATSDTGMGNQPQHF	TGTGCCACCAGTGATACAGGGATGGGCAATCAGCCCCAGCATTTT
-	TRBJ2-1	TRBD1	TRBV5-4	CATASRDRGFEQFF	TGTGCCACAGCATCGCGGGACAGGGGGTTTGAGCAGTTCTTC
-	TRBJ2-7	-	TRBV11-2	CASSLTSDSSYEQYF	TGTGCCAGCAGCCTAACGTCGGACAGTTCCTACGAGCAGTACTTC
few	TRBJ1-5	-	TRBV12-3/TRBV12-4	CASSFSQNQPQHF	TGTGCCAGCAGTTTCTCCCAGAATCAGCCCCAGCATTTT
-	TRBJ2-2	-	TRBV5-1	CASSLRDTGELFF	TGCGCCAGCAGCTTGCGGGACACCGGGGAGCTGTTTTTT
-	TRBJ1-2	-	TRBV4-2	CASSQEVGGRAYGYTF	TGTGCCAGCAGCCAAGAGGTAGGGGGTAGGGCCTATGGCTACACCTTC
once	TRBJ1-1	-	TRBV7-9	CASSGSGEAFF	TGTGCCAGCAGCGGATCAGGGGAGGCTTTCTTT
-	TRBJ1-1	-	TRBV28	CASTSGGSEAFF	TGTGCCAGCACCTCGGGGGGCTCTGAAGCTTTCTTT
-	TRBJ2-7	TRBD2	TRBV10-2	CASSDRGGPYEQYF	TGCGCCAGCAGTGACCGGGGGGGGCCCTACGAGCAGTACTTC
-	TRBJ2-7	TRBD1	TRBV3-1/TRBV3-2	CASSQAGTGAYEQYF	TGTGCCAGCAGCCAAGCCGGGACAGGGGCCTACGAGCAGTACTTC
-	TRBJ1-5	-	TRBV28	CASRSRQFSNQPQHF	TGTGCCAGCAGAAGTCGACAGTTTTCCAATCAGCCCCAGCATTTT
-	TRBJ2-1	-	TRBV10-1	CASSRAESRDEQFF	TGCGCCAGCAGCCGGGCCGAAAGTAGGGATGAGCAGTTCTTC
-	TRBJ2-2	-	TRBV5-1	CASSLQTGELFF	TGCGCCAGCAGCTTACAAACCGGGGAGCTGTTTTTT
-	TRBJ2-1	-	TRBV2	CASSPRLIWGLNEQFF	TGTGCCAGCAGCCCCCGGTTGATCTGGGGCCTCAATGAGCAGTTCTTC
-	TRBJ1-6	-	TRBV4-1	CASSQEGGNYSPLHF	TGCGCCAGCAGCCAAGAAGGAGGGAACTATTCACCCCTCCACTTT
-	TRBJ1-1	-	TRBV28	CASSPPGRTANTEAFF	TGTGCCAGCAGTCCCCCGGGCCGGACGGCGAACACTGAAGCTTTCTTT
-	TRBJ1-6	-	TRBV18	CASSLHGGGDSPLHF	TGTGCCAGCTCACTGCATGGGGGGGGTGATTCACCCCTCCACTTT
-	TRBJ1-2	-	TRBV7-2	CASSANRHDGYTF	TGTGCCAGCAGCGCAAACCGACACGATGGCTACACCTTC
-	TRBJ1-3	-	TRBV7-4	CASEKTGWVGGNTIYF	TGTGCCAGCGAGAAAACAGGTTGGGTAGGCGGTAACACCATATATTTT
-	TRBJ2-7	-	TRBV28	CASRLGAGSSEQYF	TGTGCCAGCAGGTTGGGGGCGGGATCTTCCGAGCAGTACTTC
-	TRBJ2-1	TRBD1	TRBV7-2	CASSRSPGQGINEQFF	TGTGCCAGCAGCAGAAGTCCGGGACAGGGCATCAATGAGCAGTTCTTC
-	TRBJ1-3	-	TRBV2	CASSDGSGNTIYF	TGTGCCAGCAGTGACGGCTCTGGAAACACCATATATTTT
-	TRBJ2-5	-	TRBV10-1	CASSESGSQETQYF	TGCGCCAGCAGTGAGTCAGGGAGCCAAGAGACCCAGTACTTC
-	TRBJ1-5	-	TRBV6-5	CATNRGGYSNQPQHF	TGTGCCACCAACCGTGGGGGATATAGCAATCAGCCCCAGCATTTT
-	TRBJ1-5	TRBD1	TRBV19	CASSRRTGGNQPQHF	TGTGCCAGTAGCCGACGGACAGGGGGCAATCAGCCCCAGCATTTT
-	TRBJ2-5	TRBD1	TRBV15	CATSRGRQGVETQYF	TGTGCCACCAGCAGAGGCAGACAGGGGGTCGAGACCCAGTACTTC
-	TRBJ2-5	TRBD1	TRBV28	CASSSPTGVGQETQYF	TGTGCCAGCAGCTCCCCGACAGGGGTGGGACAAGAGACCCAGTACTTC
-	TRBJ2-7	-	TRBV7-2	CASSLMLGGDEQYF	TGTGCCAGCAGCTTAATGCTAGGTGGCGACGAGCAGTACTTC
-	TRBJ1-1	TRBD1	TRBV29-1	CSVRQGDTEAFF	TGCAGCGTCCGACAGGGGGACACTGAAGCTTTCTTT
-	TRBJ1-5	-	TRBV19	CASSIGAGEGVHF	TGTGCCAGTAGTATAGGTGCCGGGGAAGGAGTGCATTTT
-	TRBJ1-5	-	TRBV12-3/TRBV12-4	CASSLDPQPQHF	TGTGCCAGCAGTTTGGATCCTCAGCCCCAGCATTTT
-	TRBJ1-4	TRBD1	TRBV6-5	CASIPETGGKGKLFF	TGTGCCAGCATTCCTGAAACAGGGGGGAAGGGAAAACTGTTTTTT
-	TRBJ2-7	-	TRBV7-3	CASSLTPVVGSYEQYF	TGTGCCAGCAGCTTAACGCCAGTTGTGGGATCCTACGAGCAGTACTTC
-	TRBJ2-5	-	TRBV2	CASRPGQWKETQYF	TGTGCCAGCAGGCCCGGACAGTGGAAAGAGACCCAGTACTTC
-	TRBJ2-4	TRBD2	TRBV5-1	CASTGTSGGNIQYF	TGCGCCAGCACCGGGACTAGCGGGGGAAACATTCAGTACTTC
-	TRBJ1-4	-	TRBV6-8	CASSTPASLAAANEKLFF	TGTGCCAGCAGCACCCCCGCCTCCTTAGCAGCAGCTAATGAAAAACTGTTTTTT
-	TRBJ2-3	TRBD2	TRBV5-1	CASSTGTSTTDTQYF	TGCGCCAGCAGCACCGGGACTAGTACGACAGATACGCAGTATTTT
-	TRBJ1-1	-	TRBV18	CASSRPSQEGAEAFF	TGTGCCAGCTCACGCCCCTCACAGGAAGGCGCTGAAGCTTTCTTT
once	TRBJ1-2	-	TRBV6-5	CASSYSRGRLRYGYTF	TGTGCCAGCAGTTACTCGAGGGGCCGCCTTCGCTATGGCTACACCTTC
-	TRBJ1-5	TRBD1	TRBV15	CATSRDSWTGNQPQHF	TGTGCCACCAGCAGAGATTCGTGGACAGGGAATCAGCCCCAGCATTTT